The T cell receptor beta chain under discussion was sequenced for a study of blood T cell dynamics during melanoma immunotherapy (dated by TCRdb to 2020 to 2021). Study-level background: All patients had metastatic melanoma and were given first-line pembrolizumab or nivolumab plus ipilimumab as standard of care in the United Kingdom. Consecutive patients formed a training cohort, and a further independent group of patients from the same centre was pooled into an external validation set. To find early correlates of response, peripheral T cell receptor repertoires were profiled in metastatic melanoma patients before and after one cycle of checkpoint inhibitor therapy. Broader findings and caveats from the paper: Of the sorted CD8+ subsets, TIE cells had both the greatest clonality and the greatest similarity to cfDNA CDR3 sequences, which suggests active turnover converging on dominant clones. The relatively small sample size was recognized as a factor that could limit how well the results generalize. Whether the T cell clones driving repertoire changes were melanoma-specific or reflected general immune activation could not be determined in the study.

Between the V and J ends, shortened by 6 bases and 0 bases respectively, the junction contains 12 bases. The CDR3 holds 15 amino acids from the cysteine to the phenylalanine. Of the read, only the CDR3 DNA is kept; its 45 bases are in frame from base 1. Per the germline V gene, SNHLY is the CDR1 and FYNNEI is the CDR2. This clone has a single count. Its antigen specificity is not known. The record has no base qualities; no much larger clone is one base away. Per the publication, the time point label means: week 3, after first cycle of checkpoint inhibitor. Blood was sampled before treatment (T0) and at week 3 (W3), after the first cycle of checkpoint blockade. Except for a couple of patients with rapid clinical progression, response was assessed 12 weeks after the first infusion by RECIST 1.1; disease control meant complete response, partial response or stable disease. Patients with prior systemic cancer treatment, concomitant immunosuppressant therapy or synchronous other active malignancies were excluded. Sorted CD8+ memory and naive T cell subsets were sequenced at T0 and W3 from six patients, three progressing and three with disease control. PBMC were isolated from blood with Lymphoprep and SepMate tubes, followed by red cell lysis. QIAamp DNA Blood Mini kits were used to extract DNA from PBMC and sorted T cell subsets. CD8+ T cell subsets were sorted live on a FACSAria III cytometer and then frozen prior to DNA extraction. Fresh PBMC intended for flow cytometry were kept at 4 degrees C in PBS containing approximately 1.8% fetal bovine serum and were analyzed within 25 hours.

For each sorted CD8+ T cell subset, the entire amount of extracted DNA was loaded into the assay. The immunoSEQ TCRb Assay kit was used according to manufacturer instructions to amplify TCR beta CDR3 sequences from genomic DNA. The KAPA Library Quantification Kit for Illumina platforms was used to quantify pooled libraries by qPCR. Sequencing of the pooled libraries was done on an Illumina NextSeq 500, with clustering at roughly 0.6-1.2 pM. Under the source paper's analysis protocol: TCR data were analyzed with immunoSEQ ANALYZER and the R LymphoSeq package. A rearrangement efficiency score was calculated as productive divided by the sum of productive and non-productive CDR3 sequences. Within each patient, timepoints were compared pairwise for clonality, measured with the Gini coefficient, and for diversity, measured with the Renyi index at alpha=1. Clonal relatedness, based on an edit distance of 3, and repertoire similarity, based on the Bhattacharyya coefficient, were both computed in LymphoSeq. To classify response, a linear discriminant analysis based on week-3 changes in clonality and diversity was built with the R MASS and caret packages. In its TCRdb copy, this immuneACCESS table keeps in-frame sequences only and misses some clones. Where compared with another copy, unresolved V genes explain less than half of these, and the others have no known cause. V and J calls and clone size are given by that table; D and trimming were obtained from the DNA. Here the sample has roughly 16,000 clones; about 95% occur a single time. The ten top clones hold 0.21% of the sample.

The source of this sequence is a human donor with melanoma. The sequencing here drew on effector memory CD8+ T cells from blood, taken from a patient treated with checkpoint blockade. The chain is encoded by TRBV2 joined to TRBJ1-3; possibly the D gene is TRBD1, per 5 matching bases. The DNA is TGTGCCAGCAGAGACCCAGGGAGCTCTGGAAACACCATATATTTT. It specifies CASRDPGSSGNTIYF.